This T cell receptor beta chain was observed in a study of T cell changes during pregnancy in multiple sclerosis. The assay was immunoSEQ multiplex PCR, and TCRdb's table has in-frame clones only and misses some. The sample contains approximately 80,000 clones, around 93% of which appear only once. Trimming removed 0 bases at V and 0 bases at J, with 10 bases between. The CDR3 covers 15 residues. Germline CDR1 SGDLS, CDR2 YYNGEE. The source was peripheral blood, collected in the second trimester of pregnancy. This clonotype originated in a female donor in good health, enrolled as a control in a pregnancy study. V and J are TRBV9 and TRBJ2-7, with D possibly being TRBD1 (5 bases). The CDR3 sequence is CASSVDGATSYEQYF. CDR3 DNA sequence: TGTGCCAGCAGCGTAGATGGGGCTACCTCCTACGAGCAGTACTTC.